The 30 T cell receptor beta chains below were found in one sample sequenced in a study of blood T cell repertoires in COVID-19. The method was immunoSEQ multiplex PCR; TCRdb's version includes in-frame clones alone and lacks a portion of them. The table has 120,000 or so clones, more than 70% seen once. Sequenced: peripheral blood. Source of these receptors: a man older than 75 with active or convalescent COVID-19.

The rearrangement joins TRBV24-1 to TRBJ2-1; D not resolved. Germline CDR1 KGHDR, CDR2 SFDVKD. Trimming removed 2 bases from V and 6 bases from J, with 7 bases in between. The CDR3 has 13 amino acids. CDR3 in DNA: TGTGCCACCAGTGATTGGGCCAGCAATGAGCAGTTCTTC. Protein product: CATSDWASNEQFF.

This clone was counted between two and nine times. The genes are TRBV5-1 and TRBJ2-1, with 15 bases lining up with TRBD2. J gave up 7 bases and V 4 bases, and 9 bases lay outside the gene matches. Germline V gene sequence: CDR1 SGHRS, CDR2 YFSETQ. This CDR3 region has 17 residues. CDR3 amino acids: CASSPRTSGGALNEQFF. CDR3 coding DNA: TGCGCCAGCAGCCCGAGGACTAGCGGGGGGGCATTGAATGAGCAGTTCTTC.

This chain connects TRBV19 to TRBJ2-7; TRBD1 matches at 7 bases. The CDR3 length is 13 residues. Per germline, CDR1 LNHDA and CDR2 SQIVND (reference sequence). After removal of 4 bases from V and 4 bases from J, the junction contained 4 bases not matched to a gene. The CDR3 nucleotides are TGTGCCAGTAGTAAAGACAGGGAATACGAGCAGTACTTC. Translating it yields CASSKDREYEQYF.

The V call is TRBV2, the J call TRBJ2-7; possibly TRBD2 for D (6 bases). CDR3 size: 16 residues. Germline V gene data show CDR1 as SNHLY and CDR2 as FYNNEI. V was pared by 2 bases and J by 3 bases, with 17 bases between. CDR3 residues: CASSESSASSFYEQYF. The CDR3 coding sequence is TGTGCCAGCAGTGAATCTAGCGCTTCCAGTTTCTACGAGCAGTACTTC.

This clone was detected once. The chain uses TRBV6-1 and TRBJ2-7, with 8 positions matching TRBD1. The V gene's germline CDR1 is MNHNS and CDR2 SASEGT. With 5 bases clipped from V and 0 bases from J, the junction kept 6 bases outside the gene matches. The CDR3 is 15 residues long. CDR3 bases: TGTGCCAGCAGTAGGGACAGGCCAGACTCCTACGAGCAGTACTTC. Amino acid sequence: CASSRDRPDSYEQYF.

The chain combines TRBV28 with TRBJ1-4; maybe TRBD1 (5 bases). Germline CDR1 is MDHEN and CDR2 is SYDVKM. The CDR3 sequence is 16 residues long. The V gene lost 1 base and the J gene lost 2 bases, with 11 bases spanning the gap. CDR3 region: CASSLFEAGTNEKLFF. CDR3 sequence (DNA): TGTGCCAGCAGTTTATTTGAAGCAGGGACTAATGAAAAACTGTTTTTT. Supplemented by reference TRBV28 and TRBJ1-4, the full variable domain reads DVKVTQSSRYLVKRTGEKVFLECVQDMDHENMFWYRQDPGLGLRLIYFSYDVKMKEKGDIPEGYSVSREKKERFSLILESASTNQTSMYLCASSLFEAGTNEKLFFGSGTQLSVL.

This chain uses TRBV30 with TRBJ1-1, with a tentative D call TRBD1 (6 bases). The CDR3 consists of 13 residues. V was cut by 3 bases and J by 4 bases, with 12 bases left in between. Germline CDR1 GTSNPN, CDR2 SVGIG (reference sequence). The CDR3 spells CAWSRQARTEAFF. The CDR3 bases are TGTGCCTGGAGCCGACAGGCCCGCACTGAAGCTTTCTTT.

This chain connects TRBV27 to TRBJ1-6, with 9 bases lining up with TRBD1. CDR1 and CDR2 from the germline V gene are MNHEY and SMNVEV (reference sequence). The CDR3 runs 15 residues. V was pared by 6 bases and J by 7 bases, with 7 bases of the junction left unmatched. DNA of the CDR3: TGTGCCAGCAGGACACGACAGGGGGGGAATTCACCCCTCCACTTT. It is translated as CASRTRQGGNSPLHF.

This chain uses TRBV15 with TRBJ2-6; 8 bases match TRBD1. Germline V gives CDR1 LNHNV, CDR2 YYDKDF (reference sequence). The CDR3 is made up of 16 amino acids. V dropped 5 bases and J dropped 0; count of bases not matched to a gene: 3. CDR3 nucleotide sequence: TGTGCCACCAGCCAAGACAGGGGCTCTGGGGCCAACGTCCTGACTTTC. Amino acids: CATSQDRGSGANVLTF.

This clone appeared a single time. V is TRBV21-1 and J is TRBJ1-2; the table names TRBD1, a call not compared with the DNA. TRBV21-1 is termed a pseudogene. The CDR3 sequence is 13 residues long. CDR3 in amino acids: CATRQGVFNGYTF. In DNA, the CDR3 is TGTGCCACCCGACAGGGGGTATTCAATGGCTACACCTTC.

The rearrangement links TRBV4-3 to TRBJ1-3, with D possibly being TRBD1 (5 bases). The CDR3 is made up of 14 amino acids. With 1 base removed from V and 8 bases from J, the gap between germline ends came to 12 bases. Germline V gene lookup returns CDR1 LGHNA and CDR2 YSLEER. CDR3 region: CASSQGGDLDTIYF. In DNA form, the CDR3 reads TGCGCCAGCAGCCAAGGGGGGGATTTAGACACCATATATTTT.

V is TRBV7-2 and J is TRBJ1-4, with 7 bases matching TRBD1. Germline-derived CDR1 and CDR2 are SGHTA and FQGNSA. With V trimmed by 5 bases and J by 8 bases, 5 bases remained unmatched. The CDR3 length is 13 residues. CDR3: CASSVRTGEKLFF. CDR3 bases: TGTGCCAGCAGCGTGAGGACAGGCGAAAAACTGTTTTTT. The full variable domain, with the rest looked up from reference TRBV7-2 and TRBJ1-4, is GAGVSQSPSNKVTEKGKDVELRCDPISGHTALYWYRQSLGQGLEFLIYFQGNSAPDKSGLPSDRFSAERTGGSVSTLTIQRTQQEDSAVYLCASSVRTGEKLFFGSGTQLSVL.

V and J are TRBV3-1 (or the pseudogene TRBV3-2) and TRBJ2-7, with D unclear. Germline assignment: CDR1 LGHDT and CDR2 YNNKEL (reference sequence). CDR3 length: 13 residues. V lost 5 bases and J lost 2, with 10 bases in between. CDR3 sequence reads: CASSSGTAYEQYF. The CDR3 DNA is TGTGCCAGCAGCTCAGGCACAGCCTACGAGCAGTACTTC.

The gene calls are TRBV3-1 (or the pseudogene TRBV3-2) and TRBJ1-1; 8 bases align to TRBD1. The V and J ends lost 1 base and 11 bases, in that order; junction bases with no gene match: 15. This CDR3 contains 16 residues. Germline-derived CDR1 and CDR2 are LGHDT and YNNKEL (reference sequence). CDR3 region: CASSQGLRPGGNGAFF. The CDR3 coding sequence is TGTGCCAGCAGCCAAGGACTCCGGCCAGGGGGCAACGGCGCTTTCTTT.

Only a few counts were recorded for this clone. This chain uses TRBV30 with TRBJ1-6, with TRBD1 identical over 11 bases. The germline CDR1 and CDR2 sequences are GTSNPN and SVGIG (reference sequence). J was trimmed by 3 bases and V by 4 bases; bases with no gene match: 2. CDR3 length: 15 amino acids. The CDR3 reads CAWTGTGGYNSPLHF. DNA of the CDR3: TGTGCCTGGACCGGGACAGGGGGCTATAATTCACCCCTCCACTTT.

The chain has TRBV29-1 and TRBJ1-2; the D is unclear. The V gene lost 1 base and the J gene lost 8 bases, with 8 bases spanning the gap. CDR3 size: 11 residues. Germline-derived CDR1 and CDR2 are SQVTM and ANQGSEA. The CDR3 coding sequence is TGCAGCGTTGAAGTGGCGGGAGGCTACACCTTC. Protein product: CSVEVAGGYTF. Full variable domain (outside the CDR3, taken from reference TRBV29-1 and TRBJ1-2): SAVISQKPSRDICQRGTSLTIQCQVDSQVTMMFWYRQQPGQSLTLIATANQGSEATYESGFVIDKFPISRPNLTFSTLTVSNMSPEDSSIYLCSVEVAGGYTFGSGTRLTVV.

This clone was seen just once. The gene calls are TRBV5-8 and TRBJ2-3; 10 bases agree with TRBD2. The V gene's germline CDR1 is SGHTS and CDR2 YDEGEE. The CDR3 length is 16 residues. Trimming cost V 0 bases and J 2 bases; bases outside gene matches: 3. The CDR3 sequence is CASSLGTSGYTDTQYF. The CDR3 nucleotides are TGTGCCAGCAGCTTGGGGACTAGCGGTTACACAGATACGCAGTATTTT.

The chain carries TRBV15 and TRBJ1-1; 8 positions match TRBD1. The CDR3 spans 14 residues. V trimming: 1 base; J trimming: 6 bases; junction bases outside the gene matches: 4. Per the germline V gene, CDR1 is LNHNV and CDR2 is YYDKDF (reference sequence). CDR3 region: CATSRGQGKAEAFF. The CDR3 nucleotides read TGTGCCACCAGCAGAGGACAGGGGAAGGCTGAAGCTTTCTTT.

The CDR3 DNA reads as TGTGCCAGCAGTTCCAGGGGCCCGCGCGCTTTCTTT. It translates to CASSSRGPRAFF. The chain links TRBV28 to TRBJ1-1, with D possibly matching TRBD1 (6 bases). Trimming left V 4 bases short and J 11 bases short, with 14 bases between. This CDR3 region has 12 residues. Germline loops: CDR1 MDHEN, CDR2 SYDVKM. The full variable domain, completed using reference TRBV28 and TRBJ1-1, is DVKVTQSSRYLVKRTGEKVFLECVQDMDHENMFWYRQDPGLGLRLIYFSYDVKMKEKGDIPEGYSVSREKKERFSLILESASTNQTSMYLCASSSRGPRAFFGQGTRLTVV.

The rearrangement uses TRBV27 and TRBJ2-3; 10 bases are shared with TRBD2. The germline V gene has CDR1 MNHEY and CDR2 SMNVEV (reference sequence). Trimming removed 4 bases from V and 2 bases from J; junction bases left unmatched: 6. The CDR3 spans 16 residues. The CDR3 region has the DNA TGTGCCAGCAGTTGGACTAGCGGCGACGACACAGATACGCAGTATTTT. It is translated as CASSWTSGDDTDTQYF.

The chain combines TRBV25-1 with TRBJ1-2, with D possibly TRBD1 on 5 matching bases. The CDR3 runs to 11 residues. V lost 2 bases, J lost 8 bases, and 6 bases lay in between. CDR1 and CDR2 from the germline V gene are MGHDK and SYGVNS. The CDR3, as DNA: TGTGCCAGCAGTGAACAGGGCGGCTACACCTTC. Amino acid sequence: CASSEQGGYTF.

The V and J genes are TRBV28 and TRBJ1-2; D uncertain. Germline-derived CDR1 and CDR2 are MDHEN and SYDVKM. The V gene lost 6 bases and the J gene lost 0 bases, with 14 bases spanning the gap. The CDR3 runs to 15 residues. CDR3 region: CASSERRVSNYGYTF. DNA of the CDR3: TGTGCCAGCAGCGAAAGGAGGGTTTCTAACTATGGCTACACCTTC.

The chain links TRBV2 to TRBJ1-1; weak D call: TRBD1 (6 bases). Trimming left V 4 bases short and J 3 bases short, with 12 bases between. This CDR3 spans 14 amino acids. From germline, CDR1 is SNHLY and CDR2 FYNNEI. Here the CDR3 DNA reads TGTGCCAGCAGTGCAAGGGGGTGGGACACTGAAGCTTTCTTT. Residues: CASSARGWDTEAFF.

The rearrangement links TRBV7-2 to TRBJ1-6; 8 bases are a match to TRBD1. CDR3 length equals 16 residues. CDR1 and CDR2 (germline): SGHTA, FQGNSA. V was clipped by 3 bases and J by 10 bases; unmatched bases: 11. CDR3 nucleotides: TGTGCCAGCAGCTTTAACACCGGGACAGGCGGATCACCCCTCCACTTT. Encoded protein: CASSFNTGTGGSPLHF. The variable domain in full, with the rest retrieved from reference TRBV7-2 and TRBJ1-6, is GAGVSQSPSNKVTEKGKDVELRCDPISGHTALYWYRQSLGQGLEFLIYFQGNSAPDKSGLPSDRFSAERTGGSVSTLTIQRTQQEDSAVYLCASSFNTGTGGSPLHFGNGTRLTVT.

CDR3 bases: TGTGCCACCCACCCCGCAGGGGACACCGGGGAGCTGTTTTTT. Protein: CATHPAGDTGELFF. The rearrangement joins TRBV6-5 to TRBJ2-2; possible D gene TRBD1, 6 bases. Between the trimmed V and J ends, which lost 10 bases and 3 bases, there was a span of 15 bases. The CDR3 has 14 residues. Germline CDR1 reads MNHEY; CDR2 reads SVGAGI.

V gene TRBV9 combines with J gene TRBJ1-6; the match to TRBD1 covers 10 bases. CDR1 SGDLS and CDR2 YYNGEE come from the germline V gene. This CDR3 is built from 15 residues. Germline trimming cut 4 bases from V and 8 bases from J; bases unmatched to any gene: 6. CDR3 protein: CASSTQGQGDSPLHF. In nucleotides, the CDR3 is TGTGCCAGCAGCACCCAAGGACAGGGGGATTCACCCCTCCACTTT.

This sequence joins TRBV6-2 or TRBV6-3 and TRBJ2-7; TRBD2 agrees at 7 bases. CDR1 is MNHEY, CDR2 SVGEGT, per germline. CDR3 length: 11 amino acids. J was trimmed by 7 bases and V by 6 bases; bases with no gene match: 3. CDR3 coding DNA: TGTGCCAGCAGCCTGGGGGGGGAGCAGTACTTC. As protein: CASSLGGEQYF.

This clone showed up just once. This rearrangement joins TRBV7-9 to TRBJ2-7, with TRBD2 matching over 15 bases. Looked up from germline, CDR1 is SEHNR and CDR2 is FQNEAQ (reference sequence). V was pared by 5 bases and J by 4 bases, with 15 bases of the junction left unmatched. There are 19 residues in the CDR3. CDR3 protein: CASSPGGLAGGLSQYEQYF. CDR3 bases: TGTGCCAGCAGCCCTGGAGGACTAGCGGGGGGGCTATCCCAGTACGAGCAGTACTTC.

This rearrangement joins TRBV12-3 or TRBV12-4 to TRBJ2-4; TRBD1 is a possible D gene (5 bases). The CDR3 spans 13 residues. V lost 3 bases, J lost 9 bases, and 12 bases lay in between. The CDR3 coding sequence is TGTGCCAGCAGTTTGAGGCAGGGTGGCATTCAGTACTTC. It is translated as CASSLRQGGIQYF.

J is TRBJ1-5 and V is TRBV30; 7 nucleotides line up with TRBD1. Germline CDR1 is GTSNPN and CDR2 is SVGIG (reference sequence). V lost 2 bases, J lost 4 bases, and 8 bases stayed unmatched. The CDR3 has 15 amino acids. CDR3 sequence (DNA): TGTGCCTGGAGTTCCAAGGCCAGGGGGAATCAGCCCCAGCATTTT. Translated: CAWSSKARGNQPQHF.